The 11 T cell receptor beta chains below come from one sample, sequenced in a study of T cells in Graves' hyperthyroidism and ophthalmopathy. Using RNA transcripts as the source, TCR beta CDR3 regions were amplified. HTBI primers were employed in a first-round RT-PCR of the TCR CDR3. In TCRdb, the multiplex PCR reads were re-called with MiXCR into one record per CDR3 protein. Among about 560,000 distinct CDR3 sequences listed, over 15% were seen once. Sequencing was performed on blood. Every receptor here comes from a woman aged 18 to 35 with Graves' hyperthyroidism.

This clonotype was seen a handful of times. One end of the junction does not line up with germline, which may come from a read error. The chain recombines TRBV2 with TRBJ1-2; D remains ambiguous. The CDR3 is made up of 13 amino acids. CDR1 and CDR2 (germline): SNHLY, FYNNEI. The CDR3 here is CASSESVNYGYTF. CDR3 bases: TGTGCCAGCAGTGAAAGCGTAAACTACGGCTACACCTTC.

This clonotype was seen more than once but under ten times. This chain uses TRBV19 with TRBJ2-2, with 9 bases matching TRBD1. Germline values: CDR1 LNHDA, CDR2 SQIVND (reference sequence). The CDR3 has 15 amino acids. The V segment lost 4 bases and the J segment 4 bases; nucleotides outside the gene matches: 4. CDR3 DNA: TGTGCCAGTAGTACTTGGACAGGGGTCACCGGGGAGCTGTTTTTT. Translating gives CASSTWTGVTGELFF.

This clonotype was counted many times. The chain has TRBV2 and TRBJ1-5; 10 bases are a match to TRBD1. Germline V CDR1 and CDR2: SNHLY, FYNNEI. J gave up 5 bases and V 5 bases, and 9 bases lay outside the gene matches. The CDR3 is made up of 16 amino acids. The CDR3 sequence is CASSWRGQGRDQPQHF. CDR3 DNA: TGTGCCAGCAGTTGGAGGGGACAGGGGAGGGATCAGCCCCAGCATTTT.

This clonotype came up many times. The rearrangement uses TRBV30 and TRBJ2-3, with D perhaps TRBD1 or TRBD2 (6 bases each). The V gene lost 3 bases and the J gene lost 0 bases, with 13 bases spanning the gap. The CDR3 sequence is 15 residues long. The V gene's germline CDR1 is GTSNPN and CDR2 SVGIG (reference sequence). CDR3 region: CAWRIWGASTDTQYF. The CDR3 DNA follows: TGTGCCTGGAGAATTTGGGGGGCTAGCACAGATACGCAGTATTTT.

This clonotype was counted a few times. The V call is TRBV14, the J call TRBJ2-3; no clear D. The V and J ends lost 1 base and 4 bases respectively, with 18 bases between them. Germline CDR1 is SGHDN and CDR2 is FVKESK. This CDR3 comprises 17 residues. The CDR3 nucleotides read TGTGCCAGCAGCCAAGTGGTGGGCCCCCGCGCCGCAGATACGCAGTATTTT. It is translated as CASSQVVGPRAADTQYF.

V and J are TRBV13 and TRBJ1-3; the match to TRBD1 covers 7 bases. The junction had 10 bases not matched to a gene; V was cut back by 2 bases and J by 3 bases. Per germline, CDR1 PRHDT and CDR2 FYEKMQ (reference sequence). CDR3 length: 17 amino acids. This CDR3 reads CASSLPGRGKYGNTIYF. The CDR3, as DNA: TGTGCCAGCAGCTTACCAGGCAGGGGGAAATATGGAAACACCATATATTTT.

In regard to this clonotype: A junction boundary mismatches the germline segment, possibly from a read error. The J gene is TRBJ1-5, the V gene TRBV7-9; D is undetermined. The CDR3 runs to 15 residues. Per the germline V gene, CDR1 is SEHNR and CDR2 is FQNEAQ (reference sequence). The DNA for the CDR3 is TGCGCCAGCAGCCCATCCGGGGATAACAATCAGCCCCAGCATTTT. Translated, it gives CASSPSGDNNQPQHF.

This clonotype has more than one count but fewer than ten. The V gene is TRBV7-9, the J gene TRBJ1-4, with D possibly being TRBD1 (5 bases). Trimming removed 5 bases from V and 6 bases from J, with 16 bases in between. The CDR3 has 15 amino acids. Germline CDR1 and CDR2: SEHNR and FQNEAQ (reference sequence). The CDR3 sequence: CASSDGTIIHEKLFF. Here the CDR3 DNA reads TGTGCCAGCAGCGACGGGACGATTATCCATGAAAAACTGTTTTTT. Filled out from reference TRBV7-9 and TRBJ1-4, the complete variable domain reads DTGVSQNPRHKITKRGQNVTFRCDPISEHNRLYWYRQTLGQGPEFLTYFQNEAQLEKSRLLSDRFSAERPKGSFSTLEIQRTEQGDSAMYLCASSDGTIIHEKLFFGSGTQLSVL.

The CDR3 loop is CASSHSSGGLDTQYF. CDR3 coding DNA: TGCGCCAGCAGCCATTCTAGCGGGGGTCTGGATACGCAGTATTTT. V gene TRBV4-3 combines with J gene TRBJ2-3; 10 bases are shared with TRBD2. CDR1 and CDR2 (germline): LGHNA, YSLEER. J was trimmed by 6 bases and V by 3 bases; bases with no gene match: 6. CDR3 length equals 15 residues.

This clonotype was detected only a few times. The V gene is TRBV24-1, the J gene TRBJ2-1; 10 bases fit TRBD1. CDR3 length: 17 residues. The trim removed 5 bases at V and 1 base at J, leaving 7 bases unmatched. From germline, CDR1 is KGHDR and CDR2 SFDVKD. The CDR3 sequence is CATSAAPGQGSYNEQFF. Written as DNA, the CDR3 is TGTGCCACCAGTGCAGCTCCGGGACAGGGGTCCTACAATGAGCAGTTCTTC.

This clonotype has only a few counts. J is TRBJ2-5 and V is TRBV2, with D unresolved. CDR1 is SNHLY and CDR2 is FYNNEI in the germline V gene. The V and J ends lost 3 bases and 2 bases respectively, with 7 bases between them. The CDR3 spans 13 residues. CDR3 in DNA: TGTGCCAGCAGTGAGGTTCTTCAAGAGACCCAGTACTTC. Protein: CASSEVLQETQYF.